Listed here are 19 T cell receptor beta chains from one sample, sequenced in a study of Ad26.COV2.S vaccination and SARS-CoV-2 variants. Only in-frame clones appear in the TCRdb table, and some are missing; sequencing was by immunoSEQ multiplex PCR. The profile covers over 100,000 clones, with around three quarters appearing a single time and roughly a sixth taken by the ten largest. The sample was peripheral blood, taken after recovery from COVID-19. The receptor set was obtained from a human donor who had recovered from COVID-19.

This sequence joins TRBV3-1 (or the pseudogene TRBV3-2) and TRBJ1-2; no reliable D call. There are 13 residues in the CDR3. V was trimmed by 1 base and J by 7 bases, leaving 10 bases between them. Germline assignment: CDR1 LGHDT and CDR2 YNNKEL (reference sequence). CDR3 nucleotide sequence: TGTGCCAGCAGCCAAGTAAGGGAGGGTGGCTACACCTTC. Its protein is CASSQVREGGYTF.

This clone was recorded once. V is TRBV10-1 and J is TRBJ2-2; D is tentatively TRBD1 or TRBD2 (5 bases each). This CDR3 spans 14 amino acids. Trimming removed 2 bases from V and 2 bases from J, with 6 bases in between. CDR1 WNHNN and CDR2 SYGVQD come from the germline V gene (reference sequence). CDR3 nucleotides: TGCGCCAGCAGTGAGGGGGGAAACACCGGGGAGCTGTTTTTT. It encodes CASSEGGNTGELFF.

CDR3 protein: CAISGTGTSGEETQYF. DNA for the CDR3: TGTGCCATCAGTGGAACCGGGACTAGCGGGGAAGAGACCCAGTACTTC. The V and J genes are TRBV10-3 and TRBJ2-5; TRBD2 matches at 13 bases. The CDR3 covers 16 residues. Germline loops: CDR1 ENHRY, CDR2 SYGVKD. V lost 4 bases to trimming and J lost 3 bases; unmatched junction nucleotides: 5.

This chain links TRBV20-1 with TRBJ1-5; tentative D call: TRBD1 (5 bases). V lost 3 bases and J lost 7, with 16 bases in between. This CDR3 is 14 amino acids long. Looked up from germline, CDR1 is DFQATT and CDR2 is SNEGSKA (reference sequence). CDR3 in amino acids: CSASSSRGWQPQHF. DNA of the CDR3: TGCAGTGCTAGTTCGAGTCGGGGGTGGCAGCCCCAGCATTTT.

The gene calls are TRBV5-1 and TRBJ2-7, with D unclear. The germline V gene has CDR1 SGHRS and CDR2 YFSETQ. This CDR3 is built from 13 residues. V lost 4 bases and J lost 4, with 12 bases in between. The CDR3 coding sequence is TGCGCCAGCAGCCCCCCGATACAATACGAGCAGTACTTC. Translation gives CASSPPIQYEQYF.

This clone was seen just once. The V and J genes are TRBV5-1 and TRBJ1-2; a possible D gene is TRBD1 (5 bases). Trimming took 1 base from V and 3 from J, leaving 7 bases between them. Germline V lookup: CDR1 SGHRS, CDR2 YFSETQ. The CDR3 extends over 13 amino acids. The CDR3 here is CASSLRGDYGYTF. CDR3 DNA: TGCGCCAGCAGCTTGCGGGGGGACTATGGCTACACCTTC.

This clone was observed at least ten times. The chain recombines TRBV4-1 with TRBJ1-6; weak D call: TRBD1 (5 bases). Germline loops: CDR1 MGHRA, CDR2 YSYEKL. V lost 4 bases, J lost 10 bases, and 23 bases lay in between. The CDR3 has 17 amino acids. The chain's CDR3 is CASSRGPPRDLRSPLHF. DNA for the CDR3: TGCGCCAGCAGCCGCGGGCCGCCGCGGGACCTTCGATCACCCCTCCACTTT.

The genes are TRBV12-5 and TRBJ2-5; D is undetermined. Trimming took off 5 bases at V and 2 bases at J, with 9 bases between the two ends. The CDR3 consists of 13 residues. Per germline, CDR1 LGHNT and CDR2 FRNRAP. The CDR3 sequence is CASGPSTQETQYF. In DNA form, the CDR3 reads TGTGCTAGTGGTCCCAGTACTCAAGAGACCCAGTACTTC. The full variable domain, its missing parts supplied by reference TRBV12-5 and TRBJ2-5, is DARVTQTPRHKVTEMGQEVTMRCQPILGHNTVFWYRQTMMQGLELLAYFRNRAPLDDSGMPKDRFSAEMPDATLATLKIQPSEPRDSAVYFCASGPSTQETQYFGPGTRLLVL.

This chain's CDR3 is CASSLRPGQGNEKLFF. In DNA form, the CDR3 reads TGTGCCAGCAGCTTACGTCCGGGACAGGGAAATGAAAAACTGTTTTTT. V gene TRBV28 combines with J gene TRBJ1-4; TRBD1 matches 9 bases. Germline loops: CDR1 MDHEN, CDR2 SYDVKM. The CDR3 contains 16 residues. V shed 6 bases and J 5 bases; nucleotides not matched to a gene: 10.

The gene calls are TRBV24-1 and TRBJ1-1, with D possibly matching TRBD1 (6 bases). The germline CDR1 and CDR2 sequences are KGHDR and SFDVKD. Trimming removed 7 bases at V and 6 bases at J, with 14 bases between. The CDR3 is 13 residues long. This CDR3 reads CATRGTTNAEAFF. In DNA, the CDR3 is TGTGCCACCAGAGGGACAACTAACGCTGAAGCTTTCTTT.

V gene TRBV6-6 combines with J gene TRBJ2-3; D call uncertain. With 5 bases removed from V and 2 bases from J, the gap between germline ends came to 14 bases. Germline CDR1 is MNHNY and CDR2 is SVGAGI (reference sequence). The CDR3 loop spans 15 amino acids. Written as DNA, the CDR3 is TGTGCCAGCAGTCCCGGGCCCGCACCCACAGATACGCAGTATTTT. Its translation: CASSPGPAPTDTQYF.

The gene calls are TRBV18 and TRBJ1-1; 7 nucleotides line up with TRBD1. The germline V gene encodes CDR1 KGHSH and CDR2 LQKENI. This CDR3 contains 13 residues. V lost 3 bases, J lost 4 bases, and 2 bases stayed unmatched. The CDR3 DNA follows: TGTGCCAGCTCACCGGGACAGATCACTGAAGCTTTCTTT. Translated: CASSPGQITEAFF.

The gene calls are TRBV4-2 and TRBJ2-3, with 8 bases lining up with TRBD2. The CDR3 consists of 16 residues. Germline V CDR1 and CDR2: LGHNA, YNFKEQ. V was pared by 2 bases and J by 4 bases, with 8 bases of the junction left unmatched. In nucleotides, the CDR3 is TGTGCCAGCAGCCAAAATGGACTAGCTGGGGCAGATACGCAGTATTTT. This translates into CASSQNGLAGADTQYF.

V is TRBV5-1 and J is TRBJ2-1, with 7 bases matching TRBD1. V gave up 2 bases and J gave up 5 bases; unmatched junction bases: 4. The germline CDR1 and CDR2 sequences are SGHRS and YFSETQ. The length of the CDR3 is 14 residues. The CDR3 sequence is CASSLTGANNEQFF. The CDR3 DNA reads TGCGCCAGCAGCTTAACAGGGGCCAACAATGAGCAGTTCTTC.

This chain links TRBV3-1 (or the pseudogene TRBV3-2) with TRBJ2-1; 7 nucleotides agree with TRBD2. The V gene's germline CDR1 is LGHDT and CDR2 YNNKEL (reference sequence). The V and J ends lost 1 base and 9 bases, in that order; junction bases with no gene match: 6. CDR3 length: 14 residues. In DNA form, the CDR3 reads TGTGCCAGCAGCCAAGTCGAGCGGGGTGTTGAGCAGTTCTTC. The encoded protein is CASSQVERGVEQFF.

V gene TRBV2 combines with J gene TRBJ1-2; D might be TRBD1 (5 bases). There are 12 residues in the CDR3. The germline V gene has CDR1 SNHLY and CDR2 FYNNEI. V was shortened by 6 bases and J by 4 bases, with 9 bases between the two germline ends. This chain's CDR3 is CASRTDSYGYTF. CDR3 nucleotides: TGTGCCAGCAGGACAGACAGCTATGGCTACACCTTC.

The V and J genes are TRBV28 and TRBJ1-6; D call uncertain. Germline-derived CDR1 and CDR2 are MDHEN and SYDVKM. V was pared by 7 bases and J by 8 bases, with 15 bases between. The CDR3 spans 14 residues. CDR3 coding DNA: TGTGCCAGCACCCCCGGCGGAAGTGATTCACCCCTCCACTTT. This translates into CASTPGGSDSPLHF.

Here the CDR3 DNA reads TGTGCCAGCAGAACCGTGGGGGGTGGGACAGATACGCAGTATTTT. This codes for CASRTVGGGTDTQYF. The rearrangement joins TRBV6-5 to TRBJ2-3, with D possibly matching TRBD2 (6 bases). Germline assignment: CDR1 MNHEY and CDR2 SVGAGI. The CDR3 has 15 amino acids. Trimming took 6 bases from V and 3 from J, leaving 16 bases between them.

J is TRBJ1-3 and V is TRBV4-1; no clear D. The CDR3 is 15 residues long. Germline V gene sequence: CDR1 MGHRA, CDR2 YSYEKL. V lost 2 bases, J lost 4 bases, and 12 bases lay in between. The CDR3 DNA sequence: TGCGCCAGCAGCCAACGAGGGATCAGGGGAAACACCATATATTTT. It yields the protein CASSQRGIRGNTIYF.